The rows below give T cell receptor beta chains drawn from one sample of a study of Ad26.COV2.S vaccination and SARS-CoV-2 variants. Assay: immunoSEQ multiplex PCR; the TCRdb copy retains only in-frame clones and omits some. The top ten hold around 1.8% of the sample, which has 350,000 to 450,000 clones, approximately 89% seen once. The sequenced sample was peripheral blood, obtained in a trial of Ad26.COV2.S vaccine versus placebo. Source of these receptors: a person aged 18 to 59 who received the Ad26.COV2.S COVID-19 vaccine or a placebo. The CDR3 runs from the conserved cysteine through the conserved F or W.

J gene	CDR3 length	V gene	CDR3 protein
TRBJ2-2	14	TRBV5-1	CASSLTGGTGELFF
TRBJ1-1	13	TRBV14	CASSHQGALGAFF
TRBJ2-3	14	TRBV18	CASSPSGRTDTQYF
TRBJ2-3	19	TRBV4-1	CASSRDQLGTSGRADTQYF
TRBJ1-5	12	TRBV6-1	CASSEPPQPQHF
TRBJ2-4	11	TRBV4-1	CASSQENIQYF
TRBJ2-3	13	TRBV4-2	CASSQEFADTQYF
TRBJ1-5	14	TRBV5-5	CASSPGGQNQPQHF
TRBJ1-2	12	TRBV30	CACPGQGSGYTF
TRBJ2-2	16	TRBV19	CASKGGSGLHTGELFF
TRBJ2-6	18	TRBV7-2	CASSLGRGSPLGANVLTF